The clone carrying this TCR beta chain was counted between two and nine times. The library targeted TCRbeta and was prepared with unique molecular identifiers. TCRdb analysed the PCR reads with MiXCR anew, one entry per CDR3 protein. This table has around 960,000 distinct CDR3 sequences, about 29% appearing once. The source of the sample is a study of T-cell reconstitution after alpha-beta-depleted transplantation in children. V was pared by 6 bases and J by 6 bases, with 15 bases between. Germline V lookup: CDR1 DFQATT, CDR2 SNEGSKA (reference sequence). The CDR3 is 12 amino acids. The TCR originated in a boy in the first two years of life who had a stem cell transplant for SCID, so the T cells may come from the graft donor. The chain uses TRBV20-1 and TRBJ2-7; tentative D call: TRBD2 (6 bases). This specimen consisted of PBMCs, mostly from graft donor cells, obtained 360 days after TCRalphabeta/CD19-depleted stem cell transplant. Here the CDR3 reads CSASPVGGEQYF. Written as DNA, the CDR3 is TGCAGTGCCAGCCCGGTCGGGGGCGAGCAGTACTTC.